This TCR beta chain originates from a study of T cell responses to AZD1222 COVID-19 vaccine (dated by TCRdb to the early 2020s). As for the study more broadly: AZD1222 recipients with second doses at about 4 weeks or about 12 weeks were pooled, because spike-specific TCR depth and breadth did not differ between schedules. TCR sequencing covered 233 trial participants: 200 to 220 given two doses of AZD1222 and approximately 26 given two doses of MenACWY control vaccine. Trial participants were enrolled into age subgroups of 18-55, 56-69 and 70-plus years, which contained roughly 150, 30 and 60 TCR-sequenced participants, respectively. Beyond this particular receptor, the publication reports: Spike-specific TCR breadth and depth rose significantly after two AZD1222 doses compared with day 0 and with MenACWY recipients. Participants were mostly white British, with more females than males. The authors suggested clonal diversity may have been underestimated. Reportedly, almost half of the unique spike-specific TCRs recognized epitopes lying outside the regions that are mutated in the B.1.351 and B.1.1.7 variants. The 56-69-year group was small, and its depth increase did not reach significance, likely because of low power. Conclusions about previously exposed vaccinees were limited because only five to seven AZD1222 recipients were SARS-CoV-2 seropositive at baseline. No day 14 peak-response samples were available, so repertoires were characterized only after the peak T cell response. The whole spike protein was spanned by vaccine-associated CD4 TCRs, and dominant responses were seen in regions 160-218 and 743-854.

The time point label, read with the paper, signifies: baseline before first vaccination. Vaccinee samples came from UK trials COV001 and COV002, including a single-blind randomized controlled phase 2/3 trial of AZD1222 (ChAdOx1 nCoV-19) in healthy adults. Trial participant PBMC samples were collected at day 0 and day 28 after the second dose for TCRbeta chain sequencing. Concerning this clone: The target of this receptor is not known. Per-nucleotide qualities are absent, and no much larger clonotype sits a single base away.

The CDR3 regions of human TCRbeta chains were analyzed by immunosequencing. The paper's data handling went like this. Repertoire TCRs were matched against a reference library of SARS-CoV-2-specific TCRs generated with the MIRA antigen-specificity platform. Breadth meant the fraction of unique TCRs that were SARS-CoV-2-associated, whereas depth meant the fraction of total T cells that were SARS-CoV-2-associated. Using the MIRA data, each spike-specific TCR was mapped to the spike region that the TCR reacts to and placed in a CD4 or CD8 class. Log10-transformed breadth and depth values were compared by one-way ANOVA with Sidak's multiple comparisons tests. TCRdb limited this immuneACCESS table to in-frame rearrangements with V and J called. A share of clones is missing; checked studies link under half to unresolved V genes, and the rest is unexplained. V and J calls and clone size are given by that table; D and trimming were obtained from the DNA. The sample yields around 100,000 clones; 88% were counted once. The top ten clones comprise about 1.7% of the sample.

The CDR3, cysteine through phenylalanine, is 13 amino acids long. The DNA shown is the 39-base CDR3, in frame from base 1. V is pruned by 8 bases and J by 0 bases, leaving 4 bases of the junction without a gene match. Reading the germline V gene (reference sequence) gives CDR1 SEHNR and CDR2 FQNEAQ. The chain is made from TRBV7-9 and TRBJ2-7, and 7 bases in between align with TRBD1. Material: peripheral blood, obtained on day 0 of AZD1222 vaccination. This receptor was taken from an adult in good health. The CDR3 corresponds to CASASGGSYEQYF. The DNA sequence is given as TGTGCCAGCGCTTCAGGGGGCTCCTACGAGCAGTACTTC. Supplemented by the reference TRBV7-9 and TRBJ2-7 proteins around the CDR3, the complete variable domain is DTGVSQNPRHKITKRGQNVTFRCDPISEHNRLYWYRQTLGQGPEFLTYFQNEAQLEKSRLLSDRFSAERPKGSFSTLEIQRTEQGDSAMYLCASASGGSYEQYFGPGTRLTVT.